Following are 27 T cell receptor beta chains from one sample sequenced in a study of beta chain features in type 1 diabetes (dated by TCRdb to about 2018). These receptors have no known antigen. General study outcomes and caveats: A moderate but significant shortening of TCRB CDR3 length was observed in type 1 diabetes patients in all four CD4+ subsets.

The library was made by the immunoSEQ multiplex PCR assay. The entire isolated RNA was reverse transcribed using the High Capacity cDNA Reverse Transcription Kit, and thus expressed TCRB transcripts were sequenced. TCRdb provides this immuneACCESS table in a form limited to in-frame rearrangements. Some clones are lacking; in checked studies, under half of them reflect an unresolved V gene, and why the rest are absent is not known. For this sample there are 130,000 to 150,000 clones; about 13% appear just once. The ten largest clones take up approximately 1.3% of the sample. The sample comprised central memory CD4+ T cells from blood. These receptors were collected from a man aged 18 to 29 with type 1 diabetes.

V usage is TRBV6-5 and J usage is TRBJ2-5, with 8 nucleotides matching TRBD1. Germline V gives CDR1 MNHEY, CDR2 SVGAGI. The CDR3 totals 14 residues. Trimming removed 2 bases from V and 2 bases from J; junction bases left unmatched: 1. The CDR3 protein is CASSYGTGQETQYF. For the CDR3, the DNA is TGTGCCAGCAGTTACGGGACAGGACAAGAGACCCAGTACTTC.

This clone was detected only a few times. V is TRBV14 and J is TRBJ1-3; no firm D call. Trimming pared 0 bases from V and 2 bases from J, leaving 8 bases between. The CDR3 runs to 15 residues. Germline assignment: CDR1 SGHDN and CDR2 FVKESK. CDR3 coding DNA: TGTGCCAGCAGCCAAGATGGGCGTACTGGAAACACCATATATTTT. It encodes CASSQDGRTGNTIYF.

This chain links TRBV30 with TRBJ2-1; TRBD1 matches 8 bases. The length of the CDR3 is 16 residues. Trimming removed 3 bases from V and 7 bases from J; junction bases left unmatched: 14. Germline V gene lookup returns CDR1 GTSNPN and CDR2 SVGIG (reference sequence). CDR3: CAWSGRTGNRQNEQFF. The CDR3 bases are TGTGCCTGGAGCGGTAGGACAGGGAATAGGCAGAATGAGCAGTTCTTC.

The V gene is TRBV6-5, the J gene TRBJ2-7; D is undetermined. Between the trimmed V and J ends, which lost 6 bases and 2 bases, there was a span of 14 bases. The germline CDR1 and CDR2 sequences are MNHEY and SVGAGI. The CDR3 spans 14 residues. The CDR3 region is CASRTSWTTYEQYF. Here the CDR3 DNA reads TGTGCCAGCAGGACCAGTTGGACCACCTACGAGCAGTACTTC.

This clone was seen a few times. The chain joins TRBV30 to TRBJ1-1, with TRBD1 identical over 10 bases. Per germline, CDR1 GTSNPN and CDR2 SVGIG (reference sequence). The CDR3 sequence is 13 residues long. V gave up 3 bases and J gave up 4 bases; unmatched junction bases: 2. Here the CDR3 reads CAWRGQGSTEAFF. The CDR3 bases are TGTGCCTGGAGGGGACAGGGGAGCACTGAAGCTTTCTTT.

This clone has more than one count but fewer than ten. Other nucleotide sequences in the sample specify the same CDR3. The CDR3 loop is CASSPQETQYF. The CDR3 DNA is TGTGCCAGCTCACCTCAAGAGACCCAGTACTTC. V and J are TRBV18 and TRBJ2-5; D not certain. V lost 3 bases and J lost 2, with 1 base in between. The CDR3 contains 11 residues. CDR1 is KGHSH and CDR2 is LQKENI in the germline V gene.

The chain links TRBV6-5 to TRBJ2-7; 9 nucleotides line up with TRBD1. CDR3 length equals 15 residues. The V and J ends lost 7 bases and 6 bases, in that order; junction bases with no gene match: 13. CDR1 and CDR2 (germline): MNHEY, SVGAGI. CDR3 loop: CASTLLGTGRSEQYF. In nucleotides, the CDR3 is TGTGCCAGCACCTTACTGGGGACAGGGCGGTCCGAGCAGTACTTC.

This clone has more than one count but fewer than ten. This sequence joins TRBV27 and TRBJ2-7, with no clear D. V lost 6 bases and J lost 0, with 15 bases in between. The germline V gene encodes CDR1 MNHEY and CDR2 SMNVEV (reference sequence). There are 15 residues in the CDR3. CDR3 nucleotide sequence: TGTGCCAGCAGGACCTATCTCAGTAGCTCCTACGAGCAGTACTTC. Its translation: CASRTYLSSSYEQYF.

This clone has just a few counts. V is TRBV27 and J is TRBJ2-1; the match to TRBD1 covers 7 bases. This CDR3 region has 15 residues. After removal of 2 bases from V and 4 bases from J, the junction contained 5 bases not matched to a gene. Germline V CDR1 and CDR2: MNHEY, SMNVEV (reference sequence). The CDR3 DNA sequence: TGTGCCAGCAGTTTAGTCGGGACAGTATACAATGAGCAGTTCTTC. It translates to CASSLVGTVYNEQFF.

This clone appeared a few times. The chain carries TRBV5-4 and TRBJ1-2; the D is unclear. The germline V gene has CDR1 SGHNT and CDR2 YYREEE (reference sequence). V gave up 0 bases and J gave up 6 bases, with 9 bases separating them. CDR3 length equals 13 residues. Here the CDR3 DNA reads TGTGCCAGCAGCTTGGTAGCAGACGATGGCTACACCTTC. Its translation is CASSLVADDGYTF.

This sequence joins TRBV7-8 and TRBJ2-1; 8 bases align to TRBD1. Germline V CDR1 and CDR2: SGHVS, FQNEAQ. Trimming at V came to 0 bases and at J to 9 bases, leaving 10 bases not matched to a gene. The CDR3 is 16 residues long. Here the CDR3 reads CASSLARQGFYGEQFF. The DNA for the CDR3 is TGTGCCAGCAGCTTAGCGCGACAGGGGTTCTACGGTGAGCAGTTCTTC.

In this sample, this clone turned up many times. The rearrangement links TRBV2 to TRBJ2-1; the D is unclear. The CDR3 extends over 12 amino acids. The V end lost 2 bases, the J end lost 6 bases, and 5 bases lay between the germline ends. The germline CDR1 and CDR2 sequences are SNHLY and FYNNEI. CDR3 in amino acids: CASSEQPNEQFF. The CDR3 nucleotides read TGTGCCAGCAGTGAACAACCCAATGAGCAGTTCTTC.

This clone has only a few counts. The chain recombines TRBV14 with TRBJ1-6, with 10 bases aligning to TRBD1. The J segment lost 11 bases and the V segment lost 11 bases, leaving 9 bases of the junction unmatched. The CDR3 consists of 13 residues. The germline CDR1 and CDR2 sequences are SGHDN and FVKESK. CDR3 nucleotides: TGTGCCGACCCTCCGGGACAGGGGACACCCCTCCACTTT. This translates into CADPPGQGTPLHF.

This clone occurred a few times. The chain employs TRBV2 and TRBJ2-3; D gene ambiguous. V lost 3 bases to trimming and J lost 14 bases, with 12 bases between them. The length of the CDR3 is 11 residues. Germline CDR1 is SNHLY and CDR2 is FYNNEI. CDR3 DNA: TGTGCCAGCAGTGAGGAAAGCCGGCCGTATTTT. Its translation: CASSEESRPYF.

This clone was detected only a few times. The V and J genes are TRBV18 and TRBJ2-7; maybe TRBD1 (5 bases). Germline lookup yields CDR1 KGHSH and CDR2 LQKENI. Trimming removed 6 bases from V and 7 bases from J, with 19 bases in between. This CDR3 region has 14 residues. The DNA for the CDR3 is TGTGCCAGCTCCCTCGAGGCCAGGGATCGGGAGCAGTACTTC. Translation gives CASSLEARDREQYF.

V gene TRBV10-3 combines with J gene TRBJ2-5, with D perhaps matching TRBD1 or TRBD2 (6 bases each). Trimming removed 4 bases from V and 4 bases from J, with 13 bases in between. Per germline, CDR1 ENHRY and CDR2 SYGVKD. The CDR3 runs to 14 residues. The CDR3 DNA sequence: TGTGCCATCAGTGGGGAAGGGGGAGGAGAGACCCAGTACTTC. This translates into CAISGEGGGETQYF.

This clone has just a few counts. V is TRBV15 and J is TRBJ2-4, with a possible D match to TRBD1 (6 bases). The germline CDR1 and CDR2 sequences are LNHNV and YYDKDF (reference sequence). CDR3 size: 15 residues. Trimming removed 0 bases from V and 8 bases from J, with 14 bases in between. CDR3 in amino acids: CATSRETGRGDIQYF. As DNA, the CDR3 is TGTGCCACCAGCAGAGAAACAGGGAGAGGAGACATTCAGTACTTC.

The rearrangement links TRBV2 to TRBJ1-2, with D possibly being TRBD1 (6 bases). The V gene's germline CDR1 is SNHLY and CDR2 FYNNEI. Trimming removed 4 bases at V and 4 bases at J, with 13 bases between. The CDR3 contains 14 residues. The CDR3, as DNA: TGTGCCAGCAGTGTGGGTCAGGGGCCCTATGGCTACACCTTC. The encoded protein is CASSVGQGPYGYTF.

V gene TRBV29-1 combines with J gene TRBJ1-3; D gene uncertain. The CDR3 length is 14 residues. CDR1 is SQVTM and CDR2 is ANQGSEA in the germline V gene. Trimming left V 6 bases short and J 0 bases short, with 12 bases between. This chain's CDR3 is CSVGAASSGNTIYF. For the CDR3, the DNA is TGCAGCGTGGGAGCAGCCAGCTCTGGAAACACCATATATTTT.

The V gene is TRBV7-2, the J gene TRBJ2-5, with a tentative D call TRBD1 (6 bases). The germline V and J ends were trimmed by 8 bases and 5 bases, with 18 bases remaining between them. CDR1 is SGHTA and CDR2 is FQGNSA in the germline V gene. This CDR3 comprises 14 residues. The CDR3 DNA reads TGTGCCAGCTCCCTTCAGGGGTTGGGGGAGACCCAGTACTTC. Its protein product is CASSLQGLGETQYF.

This chain uses TRBV13 with TRBJ1-3, with D unresolved. CDR1 and CDR2 (germline): PRHDT, FYEKMQ (reference sequence). The CDR3 contains 15 residues. Trimming took off 5 bases at V and 0 bases at J, with 11 bases between the two ends. The CDR3, as DNA: TGTGCCAGCAGCCCCGCATCTAACTCTGGAAACACCATATATTTT. This sequence encodes CASSPASNSGNTIYF. Using reference TRBV13 and TRBJ1-3 for the parts outside the CDR3, the full variable domain is AAGVIQSPRHLIKEKRETATLKCYPIPRHDTVYWYQQGPGQDPQFLISFYEKMQSDKGSIPDRFSAQQFSDYHSELNMSSLELGDSALYFCASSPASNSGNTIYFGEGSWLTVV.

The chain combines TRBV7-9 with TRBJ2-7; no clear D. In germline, CDR1 is SEHNR, CDR2 FQNEAQ (reference sequence). V lost 2 bases to trimming and J lost 0 bases, with 8 bases between them. The CDR3 is made up of 14 amino acids. The CDR3 coding sequence is TGTGCCAGCAGCTTAATGGCGAACTCCTACGAGCAGTACTTC. This sequence encodes CASSLMANSYEQYF.

This clone was found a few times. The V and J genes are TRBV25-1 and TRBJ2-5; the D gene is possibly TRBD1 (5 bases). This CDR3 is built from 14 residues. The germline V gene has CDR1 MGHDK and CDR2 SYGVNS. The V end lost 3 bases, the J end lost 3 bases, and 11 bases lay between the germline ends. In DNA form, the CDR3 reads TGTGCCAGCAGTGATCCCATAGGGGAAGAGACCCAGTACTTC. This sequence encodes CASSDPIGEETQYF. Combining the CDR3 with reference TRBV25-1 and TRBJ2-5 gives the whole variable domain EADIYQTPRYLVIGTGKKITLECSQTMGHDKMYWYQQDPGMELHLIHYSYGVNSTEKGDLSSESTVSRIRTEHFPLTLESARPSHTSQYLCASSDPIGEETQYFGPGTRLLVL.

This clone occurred a few times. The V and J genes are TRBV7-9 and TRBJ2-1; unclear D gene. Germline V gene lookup returns CDR1 SEHNR and CDR2 FQNEAQ (reference sequence). Trimming pared 1 base from V and 6 bases from J, leaving 16 bases between. The CDR3 spans 16 residues. The CDR3 coding sequence is TGTGCCAGCAGCTTAGGGCTCCAGGTCCTGGGCAATGAGCAGTTCTTC. Residues: CASSLGLQVLGNEQFF.

The rearrangement links TRBV28 to TRBJ1-1; TRBD1 matches 7 bases. V shed 5 bases, J shed 1 base, and the junction held 13 bases outside the gene matches. The germline V gene has CDR1 MDHEN and CDR2 SYDVKM. The CDR3 is 17 residues long. The CDR3 nucleotides are TGTGCCAGCAGTCTACAGGGGACGGGAGGAGCGAACACTGAAGCTTTCTTT. Translated, it gives CASSLQGTGGANTEAFF.

The table lists this clone with many counts. V usage is TRBV5-1 and J usage is TRBJ1-1; perhaps TRBD1 as D (5 bases). CDR3 length: 12 amino acids. Trimming removed 4 bases from V and 6 bases from J, with 10 bases in between. Germline loops: CDR1 SGHRS, CDR2 YFSETQ. The CDR3 DNA follows: TGCGCCAGCAGCACTCCGGGACCTGAAGCTTTCTTT. Translating it yields CASSTPGPEAFF.

The V gene is TRBV6-1, the J gene TRBJ1-4, with D possibly TRBD1 on 5 matching bases. CDR1 MNHNS and CDR2 SASEGT come from the germline V gene. V was trimmed by 7 bases and J by 7 bases, leaving 19 bases between them. The CDR3 totals 15 residues. Here the CDR3 reads CASTDTTSSGEKLFF. CDR3 nucleotides: TGTGCCAGCACGGACACTACGTCGTCGGGTGAAAAACTGTTTTTT.